These 22 T cell receptor beta chains came from one sample sequenced in a study of blood T cell repertoires in COVID-19. The assay was immunoSEQ multiplex PCR, and TCRdb's table has in-frame clones only and misses some. The sample lists about 120,000 clones; over 75% were seen once. Material: peripheral blood. Receptors were obtained from a man in his sixties with acute or convalescent COVID-19.

This sequence joins TRBV3-1 (or the pseudogene TRBV3-2) and TRBJ2-5; 11 bases are shared with TRBD2. Trimming removed 2 bases from V and 5 bases from J; junction bases left unmatched: 1. CDR3 size: 14 residues. The germline gives CDR1 LGHDT, CDR2 YNNKEL (reference sequence). The CDR3 nucleotides read TGTGCCAGCAGCCAATCTAGCGGGGGGGAGACCCAGTACTTC. It codes for CASSQSSGGETQYF.

The rearrangement links TRBV19 to TRBJ2-1, with TRBD2 matching over 9 bases. CDR1 is LNHDA and CDR2 is SQIVND in the germline V gene (reference sequence). The CDR3 is 13 amino acids. The V and J ends lost 3 bases and 9 bases, in that order; junction bases with no gene match: 3. CDR3 nucleotide sequence: TGTGCCAGTAGTATCGGCGGGAGGGGTGAGCAGTTCTTC. This translates into CASSIGGRGEQFF.

The chain recombines TRBV19 with TRBJ2-3, with D maybe TRBD2 (7 bases). Trimming took 5 bases from V and 0 from J, leaving 12 bases between them. The CDR3 consists of 15 residues. Germline V gene sequence: CDR1 LNHDA, CDR2 SQIVND (reference sequence). The CDR3 loop reads CASSWGGGSTDTQYF. The CDR3 DNA is TGTGCCAGTAGTTGGGGGGGCGGCAGCACAGATACGCAGTATTTT.

The chain recombines TRBV7-8 with TRBJ2-2; D possibly corresponds to TRBD2 (5 bases). CDR3 length: 13 residues. V was cut by 1 base and J by 5 bases, with 5 bases left in between. The germline CDR1 and CDR2 sequences are SGHVS and FQNEAQ. CDR3 nucleotide sequence: TGTGCCAGCAGCTTAGGAGGGACCGGGGAGCTGTTTTTT. Amino acid sequence: CASSLGGTGELFF.

V usage is TRBV5-4 and J usage is TRBJ2-3; 7 bases are shared with TRBD2. The CDR3 extends over 14 amino acids. Germline CDR1 SGHNT, CDR2 YYREEE (reference sequence). Losses at the gene ends were 1 base for V and 5 bases for J; bases not matched to a gene: 4. The CDR3 nucleotides read TGTGCCAGCAGCTTGTGGGTAGCGGGAGATACGCAGTATTTT. The encoded protein is CASSLWVAGDTQYF.

The chain uses TRBV28 and TRBJ1-2; maybe TRBD1 (5 bases). V gave up 2 bases and J gave up 5 bases, with 12 bases separating them. The CDR3 runs 14 residues. The germline CDR1 and CDR2 sequences are MDHEN and SYDVKM. The CDR3 reads CASSLEETDYGYTF. The CDR3 DNA is TGTGCCAGCAGTTTAGAGGAGACAGATTATGGCTACACCTTC.

The genes are TRBV25-1 and TRBJ2-5; the D gene is possibly TRBD2 (5 bases). The CDR3 spans 12 residues. Trimming shortened V by 5 bases and J by 7 bases, and 11 bases separated the two germline ends. Germline CDR1 MGHDK, CDR2 SYGVNS. Written as DNA, the CDR3 is TGTGCCAGCAGTTGGGTCAGCGGGACCCAGTACTTC. Translating it yields CASSWVSGTQYF. The variable domain in full, completed from reference TRBV25-1 and TRBJ2-5, reads EADIYQTPRYLVIGTGKKITLECSQTMGHDKMYWYQQDPGMELHLIHYSYGVNSTEKGDLSSESTVSRIRTEHFPLTLESARPSHTSQYLCASSWVSGTQYFGPGTRLLVL.

The gene calls are TRBV11-2 and TRBJ2-7, with TRBD1 as a possible D gene (5 bases). CDR1 and CDR2 from the germline V gene are SGHAT and FQNNGV. The V end lost 3 bases, the J end lost 7 bases, and 19 bases lay between the germline ends. The CDR3 covers 15 residues. CDR3 bases: TGTGCCAGCAGCTTCTTTCGGGCCGGCCCAGGGGAGCAGTACTTC. Its translation: CASSFFRAGPGEQYF. The whole variable domain, remainder taken from reference TRBV11-2 and TRBJ2-7, is EAGVAQSPRYKIIEKRQSVAFWCNPISGHATLYWYQQILGQGPKLLIQFQNNGVVDDSQLPKDRFSAERLKGVDSTLKIQPAKLEDSAVYLCASSFFRAGPGEQYFGPGTRLTVT.

The CDR3 loop reads CASSQEFGQGLADEQYF. The CDR3 DNA reads as TGCGCCAGCAGCCAAGAGTTCGGACAGGGGTTAGCGGACGAGCAGTACTTC. This rearrangement joins TRBV4-3 to TRBJ2-7; 9 bases are shared with TRBD1. The CDR3 consists of 17 residues. In germline, CDR1 is LGHNA, CDR2 YSLEER. Unmatched junction bases numbered 11, after V lost 0 bases and J lost 5 bases.

The chain is built from TRBV7-9 and TRBJ1-6, with D possibly being TRBD1 (5 bases). This CDR3 region has 17 residues. The ends were cut back, 2 bases at V and 10 bases at J, with 21 bases in the middle. Germline assignment: CDR1 SEHNR and CDR2 FQNEAQ (reference sequence). The CDR3 DNA reads as TGTGCCAGCAGCTTATCCACGACTTTGGGGGGAGGCTCACCCCTCCACTTT. It yields the protein CASSLSTTLGGGSPLHF.

The genes are TRBV9 and TRBJ2-1, with TRBD1 matching 7 bases. The germline gives CDR1 SGDLS, CDR2 YYNGEE. The V and J ends lost 3 bases and 5 bases, in that order; junction bases with no gene match: 11. The CDR3 consists of 16 residues. The CDR3 here is CASSALLDRLDNEQFF. The CDR3 DNA follows: TGTGCCAGCAGCGCCCTACTGGACAGGTTAGACAATGAGCAGTTCTTC. The full variable domain, rest sourced from reference TRBV9 and TRBJ2-1, is DSGVTQTPKHLITATGQRVTLRCSPRSGDLSVYWYQQSLDQGLQFLIQYYNGEERAKGNILERFSAQQFPDLHSELNLSSLELGDSALYFCASSALLDRLDNEQFFGPGTRLTVL.

In its sample, this clone was seen once. The rearrangement uses TRBV3-1 (or the pseudogene TRBV3-2) and TRBJ2-3; the match to TRBD2 covers 8 bases. CDR1 LGHDT and CDR2 YNNKEL come from the germline V gene (reference sequence). There are 12 residues in the CDR3. The V and J ends lost 4 bases and 9 bases, in that order; junction bases with no gene match: 3. The CDR3 region is CASSLGTRTQYF. The CDR3 DNA reads TGTGCCAGCAGCCTGGGGACTAGAACGCAGTATTTT.

This rearrangement joins TRBV27 to TRBJ2-2, with D tentatively TRBD1 (6 bases). The CDR3 sequence is 15 residues long. V lost 6 bases, J lost 2 bases, and 13 bases lay in between. The germline V gene encodes CDR1 MNHEY and CDR2 SMNVEV (reference sequence). The CDR3 region has the DNA TGTGCCAGCAGCCCACACAGGGACAACACCGGGGAGCTGTTTTTT. Protein product: CASSPHRDNTGELFF.

The V call is TRBV11-2, the J call TRBJ2-5; D is possibly TRBD2 (5 bases). The CDR3 is 13 residues long. V dropped 3 bases and J dropped 0 bases, with 5 bases sitting between them. Germline V gene lookup returns CDR1 SGHAT and CDR2 FQNNGV. CDR3 coding DNA: TGTGCCAGCAGCTTCGGGAACCAAGAGACCCAGTACTTC. Its translation is CASSFGNQETQYF.

J is TRBJ2-7 and V is TRBV25-1; D is unresolved. Germline CDR1 MGHDK, CDR2 SYGVNS. The V and J ends lost 7 bases and 5 bases respectively, with 12 bases between them. The CDR3 contains 12 residues. The CDR3 DNA reads as TGTGCCAGCACCCGTGGTACAGACGAGCAGTACTTC. Amino acids: CASTRGTDEQYF.

J is TRBJ2-7 and V is TRBV20-1; 10 bases are shared with TRBD1. The J segment lost 6 bases and the V segment lost 3 bases, leaving 20 bases of the junction unmatched. Germline CDR1 DFQATT, CDR2 SNEGSKA (reference sequence). The CDR3 has 18 amino acids. The CDR3 region is CSASRSPPGTGVTGEQYF. The CDR3 region has the DNA TGCAGTGCTAGTAGAAGCCCCCCGGGGACAGGGGTAACGGGCGAGCAGTACTTC.

CDR3 loop: CSVEDPGTGSSTDTQYF. In nucleotides, the CDR3 is TGCAGCGTTGAAGACCCAGGGACAGGGAGTAGCACAGATACGCAGTATTTT. The chain joins TRBV29-1 to TRBJ2-3; 9 positions match TRBD1. With 0 bases clipped from V and 0 bases from J, the junction kept 7 bases outside the gene matches. Germline lookup yields CDR1 SQVTM and CDR2 ANQGSEA. The CDR3 runs 17 residues.

V and J are TRBV6-5 and TRBJ2-7; D is possibly TRBD1 (5 bases). V gave up 0 bases and J gave up 0 bases, with 12 bases separating them. CDR3 length: 16 amino acids. Germline V gene data show CDR1 as MNHEY and CDR2 as SVGAGI. The CDR3 loop reads CASSYSNTDSSYEQYF. The CDR3 DNA reads as TGTGCCAGCAGTTACTCGAACACCGACAGCTCCTACGAGCAGTACTTC.

The chain is built from TRBV4-3 and TRBJ2-1; a weak D match, TRBD2 (5 bases). The CDR3 has 15 residues. Trimming removed 4 bases at V and 8 bases at J, with 18 bases between. Germline V gene data show CDR1 as LGHNA and CDR2 as YSLEER. CDR3 region: CASSPRGELRDEQFF. CDR3 DNA sequence: TGCGCCAGCAGCCCCCGGGGAGAGTTAAGGGATGAGCAGTTCTTC.

This chain joins TRBV7-2 and TRBJ2-7; 8 bases agree with TRBD2. After removal of 3 bases from V and 0 bases from J, the junction contained 1 base not matched to a gene. CDR1 is SGHTA, CDR2 FQGNSA, per germline. The CDR3 length is 14 residues. The CDR3 DNA reads as TGTGCCAGCAGCTTGGGGACTAGCTCCTACGAGCAGTACTTC. This codes for CASSLGTSSYEQYF.

This clone appeared a few times. V and J are TRBV5-1 and TRBJ2-7, with a possible D match to TRBD1 (6 bases). V was shortened by 5 bases and J by 0 bases, with 15 bases between the two germline ends. The CDR3 is 15 residues long. CDR1 is SGHRS and CDR2 is YFSETQ in the germline V gene. CDR3 sequence (DNA): TGCGCCAGCAGTATACTACAGGGCTACTCCTACGAGCAGTACTTC. Translated: CASSILQGYSYEQYF.

The genes are TRBV9 and TRBJ2-1, with a tentative D call TRBD1 (5 bases). Germline V CDR1 and CDR2: SGDLS, YYNGEE. This CDR3 comprises 14 residues. Trimming shortened V by 3 bases and J by 5 bases, and 12 bases separated the two germline ends. The chain's CDR3 is CASSGSRVDNEQFF. CDR3 sequence (DNA): TGTGCCAGCAGCGGAAGCAGGGTCGACAATGAGCAGTTCTTC.